This is a list of T cell receptor beta chains from one sample in a study of response to subunit inactivated influenza vaccine. TCRdb processed the RT-PCR reads anew with MiXCR; each CDR3 protein has one entry. The profile shows around 500,000 distinct CDR3 sequences, about a tenth of them singletons. The source was PBMCs from blood, collected 45 days after vaccination. The origin of the receptors is a man aged 45-60 years who received an inactivated influenza vaccine. The CDR3 runs from the conserved cysteine through the conserved F or W. Each record gives: clone size, V gene, J gene, D gene, CDR3 protein, CDR3 DNA. D genes are given only for firm matches. Clone size appears in some rows only: once, few, many, or a class for an expanded clone.

few	TRBV7-3	TRBJ2-1	.	CASSSDTRQEQFF	TGTGCCAGCAGCTCGGACACACGCCAGGAGCAGTTCTTC
.	TRBV7-2	TRBJ2-5	TRBD1	CASSLELQGARETQYF	TGTGCCAGCAGCTTAGAACTCCAGGGGGCTAGAGAGACCCAGTACTTC
few	TRBV24-1	TRBJ2-3	.	CATSLTGTPSTDTQYF	TGTGCCACCAGCCTCACCGGGACTCCTAGCACAGATACGCAGTATTTT
many	TRBV12-3/TRBV12-4	TRBJ2-7	TRBD2	CASSTSGGLEQYF	TGTGCCAGCTCGACTAGCGGGGGCCTCGAGCAGTACTTC
.	TRBV6-2/TRBV6-3	TRBJ2-7	.	CASRPSGGRSYEQYF	TGTGCCAGCAGACCCTCGGGGGGCAGATCCTACGAGCAGTACTTC
few	TRBV7-9	TRBJ2-1	.	CASSPEDFPNGQFF	TGTGCCAGCAGCCCCGAGGACTTCCCCAATGGGCAGTTCTTC
few	TRBV10-3	TRBJ2-5	.	CAISAPGRETQYF	TGTGCCATCAGTGCCCCAGGGAGGGAGACCCAGTACTTC
few	TRBV24-1	TRBJ1-2	.	CATSDYREKYGYTF	TGTGCCACCAGTGATTACAGGGAGAAGTATGGCTACACCTTC
.	TRBV12-3/TRBV12-4	TRBJ1-3	.	CASSLGGGSGNTIYF	TGTGCCAGCAGTTTAGGGGGAGGTTCTGGAAACACCATATATTTT
many	TRBV7-8	TRBJ1-3	.	CASSFPGNTIYF	TGTGCCAGCAGCTTTCCTGGAAACACCATATATTTT
.	TRBV9	TRBJ2-6	.	CASSVGSSGANVLTF	TGTGCCAGCAGCGTAGGGAGCTCTGGGGCCAACGTCCTGACTTTC
many	TRBV10-3	TRBJ2-1	TRBD1	CAISDRGSSNEQFF	TGTGCCATCAGTGACAGGGGGTCGAGCAATGAGCAGTTCTTC
few	TRBV13	TRBJ2-5	TRBD1	CASSRQGAVSPSTQYF	TGTGCCAGCAGCCGACAGGGTGCGGTGTCCCCGTCGACCCAGTACTTC
.	TRBV20-1	TRBJ2-1	.	CSASSQSSYNEQFF	TGCAGTGCTAGTTCCCAGAGCTCCTACAATGAGCAGTTCTTC
.	TRBV4-3	TRBJ2-3	TRBD2	CASSQDPSGRGVDTQYF	TGCGCCAGCAGCCAAGATCCTTCCGGACGGGGGGTAGATACGCAGTATTTT
.	TRBV20-1	TRBJ2-1	TRBD2	CSAPTSGGAKNEQFF	TGCAGTGCGCCTACTAGCGGGGGGGCCAAGAATGAGCAGTTCTTC
.	TRBV7-2	TRBJ2-4	.	CASSDRNKNIQYF	TGTGCCAGCAGCGACAGAAACAAAAACATTCAGTACTTC
.	TRBV6-5	TRBJ2-2	.	CASRLQPTNTGELFF	TGTGCCAGCAGGTTACAGCCAACGAACACCGGGGAGCTGTTTTTT
.	TRBV20-1	TRBJ1-5	TRBD1	CSARPPGAQGIDQPQHF	TGCAGTGCTAGGCCACCCGGGGCACAGGGGATTGATCAGCCCCAGCATTTT
many	TRBV12-3/TRBV12-4	TRBJ2-5	.	CASSLDRAKGRETQYF	TGTGCCAGCAGTTTAGATCGGGCAAAAGGTCGGGAGACCCAGTACTTC
few	TRBV7-5	TRBJ2-1	.	CISVSEASWTRNEQFF	.
few	TRBV6-1	TRBJ1-6	TRBD1	CASSTRDRGSSPLHF	TGTGCCAGCAGTACCCGGGACAGGGGAAGTTCACCCCTCCACTTT
many	TRBV12-3/TRBV12-4	TRBJ1-1	.	CASSLSEGKNTEAFF	TGTGCCAGCAGTTTAAGCGAGGGGAAAAACACTGAAGCTTTCTTT
.	TRBV2	TRBJ2-5	TRBD2	CASSEASGGGRYQYF	TGTGCCAGCAGTGAAGCTTCGGGGGGAGGGAGATACCAGTACTTC
few	TRBV10-3	TRBJ1-4	.	CAISENSAGSEKLFF	TGTGCCATCAGTGAGAACAGCGCGGGTAGTGAAAAACTGTTTTTT
many	TRBV12-3/TRBV12-4	TRBJ2-7	TRBD2	CASSLAVRDYRYEQYF	TGTGCCAGCAGTTTAGCCGTCCGGGACTATCGCTACGAGCAGTACTTC
many	TRBV29-1	TRBJ1-1	.	CSVDRQGNTEAFF	TGCAGCGTTGATCGGCAGGGGAACACTGAAGCTTTCTTT
.	TRBV6-1	TRBJ2-7	.	CASSEIGRVYEQYF	TGTGCCAGCAGTGAAATTGGCAGAGTCTACGAGCAGTACTTC
many	TRBV5-1	TRBJ2-7	TRBD2	CASSFTSGSYEQYF	TGCGCCAGCAGCTTCACTAGCGGTTCTTACGAGCAGTACTTC
few	TRBV5-6	TRBJ1-1	.	CASSLGISGVEAFF	TGTGCCAGCAGCCTAGGGATAAGTGGGGTTGAAGCTTTCTTT
few	TRBV6-5	TRBJ1-2	.	CASSARTAGYTF	TGTGCCAGCAGTGCCCGGACGGCGGGCTACACCTTC
.	TRBV10-1	TRBJ1-1	TRBD1	CASSAEQGWTEAFF	TGCGCCAGCAGCGCTGAACAGGGGTGGACTGAAGCTTTCTTT
few	TRBV20-1	TRBJ1-1	TRBD1	CSARDPAGGNTEAFF	TGCAGTGCTAGAGATCCCGCAGGGGGGAACACTGAAGCTTTCTTT
.	TRBV24-1	TRBJ2-2	.	CATATLDTGVLFF	TGTGCCACTGCGACTTTGGACACCGGGGTGCTGTTTTTT
.	TRBV20-1	TRBJ2-1	.	CSARPGSEQFF	TGCAGTGCTAGACCGGGGAGCGAGCAGTTCTTC
many	TRBV10-3	TRBJ2-3	TRBD2	CAISGSPAGADTQYF	TGTGCCATCAGTGGCTCTCCAGCGGGAGCCGATACGCAGTATTTT
.	TRBV27	TRBJ2-7	.	CASGAGQFSEQYF	TGTGCCAGCGGGGCAGGACAATTTTCCGAGCAGTACTTC
many	TRBV4-2	TRBJ2-6	.	CASSQGRANVLTF	TGTGCCAGCAGCCAGGGTAGGGCCAACGTCCTGACTTTC
few	TRBV5-1	TRBJ1-1	.	CASATGTLNTEAFF	TGCGCCAGCGCGACCGGGACCCTGAACACTGAAGCTTTCTTT
few	TRBV5-1	TRBJ2-2	.	CASSHEDDYTGELFF	TGCGCCAGCAGCCACGAGGACGATTACACCGGGGAGCTGTTTTTT
.	TRBV5-4	TRBJ2-1	.	CASSLESYAGNEQFF	TGTGCCAGCAGCTTGGAAAGTTACGCTGGCAATGAGCAGTTCTTC
.	TRBV12-3/TRBV12-4	TRBJ2-3	TRBD1	CASRSTGGQGTNTQYF	TGTGCCAGCAGATCTACCGGAGGACAGGGGACAAATACGCAGTATTTT
many	TRBV12-3/TRBV12-4	TRBJ2-5	TRBD1	CASSRQGRQETQYF	TGTGCCAGCAGCCGACAGGGCCGGCAAGAGACCCAGTACTTC
.	TRBV12-3/TRBV12-4	TRBJ2-1	TRBD2	CASRTSGNDRKQFF	TGTGCCAGTAGGACTAGCGGAAACGACCGTAAGCAGTTCTTC
many	TRBV10-3	TRBJ2-7	TRBD2	CAISPTSGSSYEQYF	TGTGCCATCAGTCCGACTAGCGGAAGCTCCTACGAGCAGTACTTC
.	TRBV2	TRBJ2-3	.	CASSRRVPTDTQYF	TGTGCCAGCAGCAGGCGAGTACCCACAGATACGCAGTATTTT
few	TRBV4-2	TRBJ2-1	TRBD2	CASSPKGLAGYNEQFF	TGTGCCAGCAGCCCGAAGGGACTAGCGGGGTACAATGAGCAGTTCTTC
.	TRBV12-3/TRBV12-4	TRBJ2-3	.	CASRPEVGTQYF	TGTGCCAGCAGACCGGAAGTAGGTACGCAGTATTTT